The 6 T cell receptor beta chains below come from one sample, sequenced in a study of control samples from healthy donors and cancer patients. Method: immunoSEQ multiplex PCR; TCRdb's copy keeps in-frame clones and lacks some. Here the sample spans around 140,000 clones, roughly 89% being singletons. Input material: PBMCs. These TCRs come from a man between 45 and 60 years old with head and neck cancer.

The CDR3 nucleotides read TGTGCCAGTAGTTCCAGGCAGGGAACCACAGATACGCAGTATTTT. The encoded protein is CASSSRQGTTDTQYF. The chain couples TRBV19 to TRBJ2-3; possibly TRBD1 for D (5 bases). Germline V gene data show CDR1 as LNHDA and CDR2 as SQIVND (reference sequence). Trimming took 5 bases from V and 2 from J, leaving 14 bases between them. The CDR3 covers 15 residues. The full variable domain, with the rest looked up from reference TRBV19 and TRBJ2-3, is DGGITQSPKYLFRKEGQNVTLSCEQNLNHDAMYWYRQDPGQGLRLIYYSQIVNDFQKGDIAEGYSVSREKKESFPLTVTSAQKNPTAFYLCASSSRQGTTDTQYFGPGTRLTVL.

V usage is TRBV2 and J usage is TRBJ2-1; D not resolved. The CDR3 has 12 residues. Per the germline V gene, CDR1 is SNHLY and CDR2 is FYNNEI. The germline V and J ends were trimmed by 4 bases and 6 bases, with 7 bases remaining between them. In DNA, the CDR3 is TGTGCCAGCAGTGGGCGTCCCAATGAGCAGTTCTTC. This translates into CASSGRPNEQFF.

V is TRBV28 and J is TRBJ1-1; 9 nucleotides agree with TRBD1. The CDR3 spans 17 residues. V lost 3 bases, J lost 0 bases, and 8 bases stayed unmatched. Germline V lookup: CDR1 MDHEN, CDR2 SYDVKM. The DNA for the CDR3 is TGTGCCAGCAGTTTGCGACAGGGGGTCCCCTTGAACACTGAAGCTTTCTTT. Its translation: CASSLRQGVPLNTEAFF.

V and J are TRBV5-4 and TRBJ1-4; D unresolved. Trimming cost V 4 bases and J 0 bases, with 10 bases left between them. CDR3 length equals 15 residues. CDR1 and CDR2 from the germline V gene are SGHNT and YYREEE (reference sequence). CDR3 nucleotides: TGTGCCAGCAGCGATGGCGGTGCAACTAATGAAAAACTGTTTTTT. It translates to CASSDGGATNEKLFF.

V gene TRBV4-2 combines with J gene TRBJ1-1; D unclear. Deletions cut 0 bases from V and 1 base from J, with 12 bases between. The V gene's germline CDR1 is LGHNA and CDR2 YNFKEQ. This CDR3 is built from 16 residues. In nucleotides, the CDR3 is TGTGCCAGCAGCCAAGAAGGGTGGAAAGCGAACACTGAAGCTTTCTTT. It specifies CASSQEGWKANTEAFF.

The V and J genes are TRBV7-9 and TRBJ2-7; D not resolved. This CDR3 is 14 amino acids long. Germline CDR1 and CDR2: SEHNR and FQNEAQ (reference sequence). V was trimmed by 2 bases and J by 3 bases, leaving 11 bases between them. The CDR3 sequence is CASSLIGPFYEQYF. The CDR3, as DNA: TGTGCCAGCAGCTTAATCGGCCCGTTCTACGAGCAGTACTTC. Supplemented by reference TRBV7-9 and TRBJ2-7, the full variable domain reads DTGVSQNPRHKITKRGQNVTFRCDPISEHNRLYWYRQTLGQGPEFLTYFQNEAQLEKSRLLSDRFSAERPKGSFSTLEIQRTEQGDSAMYLCASSLIGPFYEQYFGPGTRLTVT.